This record looks at one T cell receptor beta chain sequence and its context. Per the study methods: Amplified reference gene primers provided the basis for estimating nucleated cell counts. TCRdb keeps only in-frame clones here, not all; method: immunoSEQ multiplex PCR. Clone size and the V and J calls come from that table; the DNA yielded D and trimming. Among about 73,000 clones listed, about 88% were seen once. The sample comes from a study of blood T cell repertoires in COVID-19. Whole-study context: Collection of acute and convalescent COVID-19 samples took place in the United States, Italy and Spain. In each case, the material was cDNA or gDNA derived from T cells, B-cell-depleted T cells, or PBMCs.

Between the trimmed V and J ends, which lost 5 bases and 11 bases, there was a span of 12 bases. The CDR3 loop spans 11 amino acids. CDR1 and CDR2 from the germline V gene are MNHEY and SMNVEV (reference sequence). V and J are TRBV27 and TRBJ1-1; D is unclear. This TCR came from an elderly man with acute or convalescent COVID-19. The specimen was peripheral blood. The CDR3 loop is CASSEGRTAFF. In DNA, the CDR3 is TGTGCCAGCAGTGAGGGCCGAACGGCTTTCTTT.